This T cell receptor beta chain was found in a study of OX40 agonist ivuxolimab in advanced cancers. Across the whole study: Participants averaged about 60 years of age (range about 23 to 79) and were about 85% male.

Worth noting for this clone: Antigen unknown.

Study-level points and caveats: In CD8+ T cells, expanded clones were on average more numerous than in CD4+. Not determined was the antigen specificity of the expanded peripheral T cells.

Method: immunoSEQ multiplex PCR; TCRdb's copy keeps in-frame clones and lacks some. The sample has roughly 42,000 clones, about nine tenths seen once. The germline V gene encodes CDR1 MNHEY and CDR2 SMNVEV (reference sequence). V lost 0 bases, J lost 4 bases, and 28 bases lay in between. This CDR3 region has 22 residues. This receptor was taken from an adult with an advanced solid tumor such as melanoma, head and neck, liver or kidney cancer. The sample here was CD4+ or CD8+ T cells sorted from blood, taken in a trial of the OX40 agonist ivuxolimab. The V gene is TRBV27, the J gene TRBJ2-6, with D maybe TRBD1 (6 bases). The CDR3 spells CASSLSETGTPTGPSGANVLTF. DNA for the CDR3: TGTGCCAGCAGTTTATCGGAGACCGGGACCCCCACAGGGCCCTCCGGGGCCAACGTCCTGACTTTC. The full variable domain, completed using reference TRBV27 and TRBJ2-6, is EAQVTQNPRYLITVTGKKLTVTCSQNMNHEYMSWYRQDPGLGLRQIYYSMNVEVTDKGDVPEGYKVSRKEKRNFPLILESPSPNQTSLYFCASSLSETGTPTGPSGANVLTFGAGSRLTVL.